These 8 T cell receptor beta chains were all obtained from the same sample, sequenced in a study of Graves' ophthalmopathy and Graves' hyperthyroidism. Amplifying from RNA transcripts, the study obtained TCR beta CDR3 regions. First-round RT-PCR employed HTBI primers, with a second-round multiplex PCR after it. MiXCR, applied by TCRdb to the multiplex PCR reads, yields one record per CDR3 protein. This sample has some 200,000 distinct CDR3 sequences; about 32% occur once, and the top ten carry 9.1%. Sample: peripheral blood. The receptors were gathered from a man in his fifties or sixties with Graves' ophthalmopathy.

This clonotype has ten or more counts. The rearrangement joins TRBV7-2 to TRBJ1-6; weak D call: TRBD1 (6 bases). With 10 bases removed from V and 1 base from J, the gap between germline ends came to 8 bases. CDR3 length: 13 residues. CDR1 is SGHTA, CDR2 FQGNSA, per germline. In DNA, the CDR3 is TGTGCCATCAGGGGTTCCTATAATTCACCCCTCCACTTT. It codes for CAIRGSYNSPLHF.

This clonotype was detected a few times. V and J are TRBV24-1 and TRBJ2-5; 14 bases map to TRBD2. The CDR3 is made up of 18 amino acids. Germline assignment: CDR1 KGHDR and CDR2 SFDVKD. V shed 3 bases and J 5 bases; nucleotides not matched to a gene: 10. CDR3 nucleotide sequence: TGTGCCACCAGTGATGTGACTAGCGGGAGGGCCAGTCGGGAGACCCAGTACTTC. This translates into CATSDVTSGRASRETQYF.

This clonotype was detected ten times or more. CDR3 coding DNA: TGCAGCGTTGACTCTGGGCAGGGGAGTAGGGAGACCCAGTACTTC. Protein sequence: CSVDSGQGSRETQYF. J is TRBJ2-5 and V is TRBV29-1; possibly TRBD1 for D (6 bases). CDR1 SQVTM and CDR2 ANQGSEA come from the germline V gene. V lost 3 bases, J lost 5 bases, and 19 bases lay in between. The CDR3 spans 15 residues.

This clonotype appeared many times. The chain uses TRBV27 and TRBJ2-7, with no clear D. The CDR3 contains 14 residues. Germline CDR1 is MNHEY and CDR2 is SMNVEV (reference sequence). V lost 4 bases and J 6 bases, leaving 16 bases between the germline ends. The CDR3 DNA sequence: TGTGCCAGCAGTTCCGTTGTGGCTAGTGTCGAGCAGTACTTC. Protein sequence: CASSSVVASVEQYF.

This clonotype was picked up many times. The rearrangement uses TRBV9 and TRBJ2-7; TRBD2 matches at 7 bases. CDR3 size: 14 residues. Germline values: CDR1 SGDLS, CDR2 YYNGEE. J gave up 2 bases and V 7 bases, and 9 bases lay outside the gene matches. CDR3 in amino acids: CASAQASGPYEQYF. In DNA form, the CDR3 reads TGTGCCAGCGCGCAGGCTAGCGGACCCTACGAGCAGTACTTC. The whole variable domain, filled in from reference TRBV9 and TRBJ2-7, reads DSGVTQTPKHLITATGQRVTLRCSPRSGDLSVYWYQQSLDQGLQFLIQYYNGEERAKGNILERFSAQQFPDLHSELNLSSLELGDSALYFCASAQASGPYEQYFGPGTRLTVT.

At least ten counts were recorded for this clonotype. This chain uses TRBV4-3 with TRBJ1-1, with D uncertain. In germline, CDR1 is LGHNA, CDR2 YSLEER. This CDR3 comprises 15 residues. V was shortened by 0 bases and J by 1 base, with 9 bases between the two germline ends. Written as DNA, the CDR3 is TGCGCCAGCAGCCAAGATTTGGCGGCGAACACTGAAGCTTTCTTT. Amino acids: CASSQDLAANTEAFF.

The J gene is TRBJ2-5, the V gene TRBV6-5, with D perhaps TRBD2 (5 bases). The V end was cut by 3 bases, the J end by 4 bases, with 12 bases between. The CDR3 loop spans 14 amino acids. Germline V gene data show CDR1 as MNHEY and CDR2 as SVGAGI. CDR3 in DNA: TGTGCCAGCAGTTATATAGCGACCCCAGAGACCCAGTACTTC. Its protein product is CASSYIATPETQYF.

There are many counts of this clonotype. This rearrangement joins TRBV3-1 to TRBJ1-5; unclear D gene. CDR1 is LGHDT, CDR2 YNNKEL, per germline (reference sequence). Trimming left V 1 base short and J 6 bases short, with 16 bases between. The CDR3 totals 16 residues. The CDR3 DNA reads TGTGCCAGCAGCCAAGGTCAGGCGGGGTTGGTTCAGCCCCAGCATTTT. This translates into CASSQGQAGLVQPQHF.